This T cell receptor beta chain is from a study of cytomegalovirus exposure and HLA in healthy donors. About the study: Earlier results showed approximately 110 million unique TCR beta sequences derived from around 170 million T cells. In terms of ancestry, the Caucasian-associated cluster contained roughly 81% of the 350 to 450 genotyped donors.

This CDR3 region has 14 residues. Germline V gene data show CDR1 as GTSNPN and CDR2 as SVGIG (reference sequence). The V end was cut by 1 base, the J end by 7 bases, with 14 bases between. PCR used 60 Vbeta primers and 13 Jbeta primers. Profiled with immunoSEQ multiplex PCR; TCRdb holds only in-frame clones, not every one. The data show roughly 100,000 clones, roughly 82% seen once. When sampled, the donors appeared nominally healthy, though they likely had unrecorded immune exposures. The specimen was PBMCs. The gene calls are TRBV30 and TRBJ1-3; a possible D gene is TRBD1 (5 bases). The clonotype was recovered from a man aged 50-60 years in good health and CMV-seronegative. CDR3 region: CAWSATVSSNTIYF. In nucleotides, the CDR3 is TGTGCCTGGAGTGCGACAGTTTCTTCGAACACCATATATTTT.